A selection of T cell receptor beta chains follows, all from one sample in a study of control samples from healthy donors and cancer patients. Measured with immunoSEQ multiplex PCR; TCRdb has only the in-frame clones, and not every one. The sample comprises more than 120,000 clones, more than 85% of which are singletons, and 3.2% rests with the top ten. Sequenced material: blood. The receptors shown here come from a man aged 25 to 45 in good health. The CDR3 runs from the conserved cysteine through the conserved F or W. A D gene is named only where the DNA matches it firmly. The size field is filled for only some rows; it gives once, few, many or a size class.

j_call | d_call | v_call | clone_size | cdr3_aa | cdr3_nt
TRBJ1-2 | TRBD1 | TRBV2 | - | CASSEPGTGGNGYTF | TGTGCCAGCAGTGAACCCGGGACAGGGGGAAATGGCTACACCTTC
TRBJ1-1 | - | TRBV15 | - | CATSRDTGTEAFF | TGTGCCACCAGCAGAGATACGGGCACTGAAGCTTTCTTT
TRBJ1-4 | - | TRBV28 | - | CASSSNEKLFF | TGTGCCAGCAGTAGCAATGAAAAACTGTTTTTT
TRBJ2-3 | TRBD1 | TRBV23-1 | - | CASSIKETGGTDTQYF | TGCGCCAGCAGTATTAAGGAGACAGGGGGAACAGATACGCAGTATTTT
TRBJ1-1 | - | TRBV10-3 | - | CAISAGLNTEAFF | TGTGCCATCAGTGCAGGATTGAACACTGAAGCTTTCTTT
TRBJ1-2 | TRBD1 | TRBV7-9 | - | CASSLTTGGPYGYTF | TGTGCCAGCAGCTTAACCACAGGGGGACCTTATGGCTACACCTTC
TRBJ1-1 | TRBD1 | TRBV2 | once | CASSPNRGRTMNTEAFF | TGTGCCAGCAGCCCGAACAGGGGTCGCACGATGAACACTGAAGCTTTCTTT
TRBJ2-2 | - | TRBV27 | - | CASSLVGSGAGELFF | TGTGCCAGCAGTTTGGTGGGGTCGGGTGCCGGGGAGCTGTTTTTT
TRBJ2-7 | - | TRBV28 | - | CASSSIAGQAPNDYEQYF | TGTGCCAGCAGTTCAATAGCGGGACAGGCCCCTAACGACTACGAGCAGTACTTC
TRBJ1-1 | - | TRBV9 | - | CASSALDRNTEAFF | TGTGCCAGCAGCGCACTCGACAGGAACACTGAAGCTTTCTTT
TRBJ2-7 | TRBD1 | TRBV5-1 | - | CASSLAGTGGYEQYF | TGCGCCAGCAGCTTGGCGGGGACAGGGGGTTACGAGCAGTACTTC
TRBJ2-6 | TRBD1 | TRBV19 | - | CASSALTGNWANVLTF | TGTGCCAGTAGTGCCCTGACAGGGAACTGGGCCAACGTCCTGACTTTC
TRBJ2-1 | TRBD2 | TRBV5-4 | - | CASTPGGQAEQFF | TGTGCCAGCACCCCGGGGGGGCAGGCTGAGCAGTTCTTC
TRBJ1-1 | - | TRBV5-4 | - | CASSLGSFMRNTEAFF | TGTGCCAGCAGCTTGGGGAGCTTTATGCGGAACACTGAAGCTTTCTTT
TRBJ2-3 | TRBD2 | TRBV7-3 | - | CASSLDGGGGTDTQYF | TGTGCCAGCAGCTTAGACGGTGGGGGAGGGACAGATACGCAGTATTTT
TRBJ2-3 | TRBD2 | TRBV28 | - | CASSFQAGSGDTQYF | TGTGCCAGCAGTTTCCAAGCGGGGTCGGGAGATACGCAGTATTTT
TRBJ1-1 | - | TRBV29-1 | - | CSADFAGAQAFF | TGCAGCGCGGACTTCGCAGGGGCCCAAGCTTTCTTT
TRBJ1-1 | TRBD1 | TRBV9 | - | CASSVGPGQKLDTEAFF | TGTGCCAGCAGCGTAGGTCCGGGACAGAAGCTTGACACTGAAGCTTTCTTT
TRBJ1-3 | - | TRBV27 | - | CASSPAGGGSGNTIYF | TGTGCCAGCAGTCCCGCCGGGGGGGGCTCTGGAAACACCATATATTTT
TRBJ1-4 | TRBD1 | TRBV9 | - | CASSGTGGTPAEKLFF | TGTGCCAGCAGCGGGACAGGGGGCACTCCGGCTGAAAAACTGTTTTTC
TRBJ1-2 | - | TRBV5-4 | few | CASSLSHWLPRTF | TGTGCCAGCAGCTTGAGTCATTGGCTCCCAAGGACCTTC
TRBJ2-7 | TRBD2 | TRBV30 | - | CAWSRGDYEQYF | TGTGCCTGGAGTCGGGGGGACTACGAGCAGTACTTC
TRBJ2-7 | - | TRBV27 | - | CASSLSGAPDYEQYF | TGTGCCAGCAGTTTATCGGGGGCCCCAGACTACGAGCAGTACTTC
TRBJ2-2 | - | TRBV7-9 | - | CASSPVVHGYTGELFF | TGTGCCAGCAGCCCTGTGGTACATGGGTACACCGGGGAGCTGTTTTTT
TRBJ1-2 | - | TRBV27 | many | CASSLLEGGGYTF | TGTGCCAGCAGTTTATTGGAGGGTGGTGGCTACACCTTC
TRBJ2-3 | TRBD2 | TRBV5-4 | - | CASSLYSGGASDTQYF | TGTGCCAGCAGCTTGTATAGCGGGGGGGCCTCAGATACGCAGTATTTT
TRBJ1-1 | - | TRBV4-1 | - | CASSQARATEAFF | TGCGCCAGCAGCCAAGCTCGGGCTACTGAAGCTTTCTTT
TRBJ2-3 | - | TRBV10-1 | - | CASSEFLSTDTQYF | TGCGCCAGCAGTGAGTTTTTGAGCACAGATACGCAGTATTTT
TRBJ1-1 | - | TRBV18 | - | CASSPGQMNTEAFF | TGTGCCAGCTCACCCGGACAGATGAACACTGAAGCTTTCTTT
TRBJ2-3 | - | TRBV9 | - | CASSVLRGSDTQYF | TGTGCCAGCAGCGTACTCAGGGGATCAGATACGCAGTATTTT
TRBJ1-5 | TRBD1 | TRBV6-5 | - | CASSYSGQGREPQHF | TGTGCCAGCAGTTACTCGGGACAGGGGAGAGAGCCCCAGCATTTT
TRBJ2-7 | - | TRBV11-2 | - | CASSLTPWEQYF | TGTGCCAGCAGCTTAACACCCTGGGAGCAGTACTTC
TRBJ2-3 | - | TRBV7-9 | - | CASSLSKSGLTDTQYF | TGTGCCAGCAGCTTATCGAAGTCCGGGTTGACAGATACGCAGTATTTT
TRBJ2-3 | - | TRBV19 | - | CASSIGVRDSAYF | TGTGCCAGTAGTATCGGGGTCCGGGACTCTGCGTATTTT
TRBJ2-1 | - | TRBV29-1 | - | CSSYFGGNEQFF | TGCAGCTCTTACTTTGGGGGCAATGAGCAGTTCTTC
TRBJ1-5 | - | TRBV2 | - | CASRDMGDQPQHF | TGTGCCAGCAGGGACATGGGGGATCAGCCCCAGCATTTT
TRBJ1-2 | - | TRBV12-5 | - | CASGLDGRGFSNYGYTF | TGTGCTAGTGGTTTAGACGGACGGGGATTTTCTAACTATGGCTACACCTTC
TRBJ2-3 | - | TRBV5-1 | - | CASSLEGDTQYF | TGCGCCAGCAGCTTAGAAGGAGATACGCAGTATTTT
TRBJ2-7 | - | TRBV5-4 | - | CASSLGGYEQYF | TGTGCCAGCAGTTTGGGGGGCTACGAGCAGTACTTC
TRBJ1-6 | - | TRBV27 | - | CASSFSVGSPLHF | TGTGCCAGCAGTTTCTCTGTGGGTTCACCCCTCCACTTT
TRBJ2-7 | TRBD1 | TRBV19 | - | CASSIASQGAYEQYF | TGTGCCAGTAGTATAGCTTCCCAGGGGGCCTACGAGCAGTACTTC
TRBJ2-1 | TRBD2 | TRBV3-1/TRBV3-2 | - | CASSQDPGLQSFDNEQFF | TGTGCCAGCAGCCAAGATCCGGGACTACAAAGTTTTGACAATGAGCAGTTCTTC